Presented here are 26 T cell receptor beta chains from one specimen sequenced in a study of cytomegalovirus exposure and HLA in healthy donors. The PCR was carried out with 60 Vbeta primers and 13 Jbeta primers. The repertoire was sequenced with immunoSEQ multiplex PCR; TCRdb's copy has only in-frame clones and lacks some. The top ten hold 14% of the sample, which has about 140,000 clones, 73% seen once. Material: PBMCs. The receptors originated from a human donor in good health.

This clone was counted a few times. The rearrangement links TRBV4-1 to TRBJ1-5; tentatively, D is TRBD1 (6 bases). The V end was cut by 0 bases, the J end by 5 bases, with 14 bases between. There are 16 residues in the CDR3. The germline V gene encodes CDR1 MGHRA and CDR2 YSYEKL. The CDR3 coding sequence is TGCGCCAGCAGCCAAGAATTGACAGGATACTATCAGCCCCAGCATTTT. It yields the protein CASSQELTGYYQPQHF.

The chain links TRBV11-2 to TRBJ2-1, with TRBD2 as a possible D gene (5 bases). This CDR3 region has 11 residues. Trimming removed 3 bases from V and 9 bases from J, with 6 bases in between. Germline V CDR1 and CDR2: SGHAT, FQNNGV. CDR3 residues: CASSFSAEQFF. The CDR3 DNA reads TGTGCCAGCAGCTTTAGCGCTGAGCAGTTCTTC.

This clone was detected a few times. This sequence joins TRBV9 and TRBJ1-1, with TRBD1 identical over 10 bases. Germline V gene lookup returns CDR1 SGDLS and CDR2 YYNGEE. With 3 bases clipped from V and 5 bases from J, the junction kept 10 bases outside the gene matches. The CDR3 consists of 16 residues. CDR3 coding DNA: TGTGCCAGCAGCGATGGGTTGGGACAGGGGAGGACTGAAGCTTTCTTT. It translates to CASSDGLGQGRTEAFF.

V and J are TRBV7-9 and TRBJ2-1; tentative D call: TRBD1 (6 bases). Germline CDR1 SEHNR, CDR2 FQNEAQ (reference sequence). Trimming took 2 bases from V and 6 from J, leaving 14 bases between them. The CDR3 covers 15 residues. The CDR3 spells CASSLQGPASNEQFF. DNA of the CDR3: TGTGCCAGCAGCTTACAGGGGCCGGCCTCCAATGAGCAGTTCTTC.

Only a few counts were recorded for this clone. The chain carries TRBV19 and TRBJ1-2; no clear D gene. This CDR3 spans 13 amino acids. The V end was cut by 7 bases, the J end by 8 bases, with 17 bases between. Germline V gene sequence: CDR1 LNHDA, CDR2 SQIVND (reference sequence). CDR3 bases: TGTGCCAGTACCCAACACCGGGAGGCCGGCTACACCTTC. The encoded protein is CASTQHREAGYTF.

The chain couples TRBV13 to TRBJ2-3; weak D call: TRBD1 (5 bases). This CDR3 has 14 amino acids. The V and J ends lost 2 bases and 2 bases respectively, with 8 bases between them. CDR1 PRHDT and CDR2 FYEKMQ come from the germline V gene (reference sequence). In DNA, the CDR3 is TGTGCCAGCAGCTTACCAGGGCTCACAGATACGCAGTATTTT. It specifies CASSLPGLTDTQYF. Based on the CDR3 plus reference TRBV13 and TRBJ2-3, the full variable domain is AAGVIQSPRHLIKEKRETATLKCYPIPRHDTVYWYQQGPGQDPQFLISFYEKMQSDKGSIPDRFSAQQFSDYHSELNMSSLELGDSALYFCASSLPGLTDTQYFGPGTRLTVL.

The V and J genes are TRBV27 and TRBJ1-1; a possible D gene is TRBD1 (5 bases). Deletions cut 5 bases from V and 6 bases from J, with 16 bases between. Per the germline V gene, CDR1 is MNHEY and CDR2 is SMNVEV (reference sequence). The CDR3 loop spans 14 amino acids. The CDR3 region is CASSLDGGYSEAFF. The CDR3 DNA reads as TGTGCCAGCAGTCTCGACGGGGGATATTCTGAAGCTTTCTTT.

The rearrangement joins TRBV11-2 to TRBJ1-1, with 9 bases lining up with TRBD1. This CDR3 is built from 14 residues. The germline V gene has CDR1 SGHAT and CDR2 FQNNGV. Trimming cost V 0 bases and J 10 bases; bases outside gene matches: 6. This CDR3 reads CASSLEGTGFGAFF. The CDR3 bases are TGTGCCAGCAGCTTAGAAGGGACAGGGTTCGGAGCTTTCTTT.

In its sample, this clone was seen a few times. The V gene is TRBV5-6, the J gene TRBJ1-3, with 7 positions matching TRBD1. This CDR3 comprises 14 residues. Germline CDR1 SGHDT, CDR2 YYEEEE. V lost 1 base and J lost 4; bases outside the gene matches: 2. CDR3 loop: CASSLTGVGNTIYF. The CDR3 DNA reads TGTGCCAGCAGCTTGACAGGGGTCGGAAACACCATATATTTT. Looking up the rest from reference TRBV5-6 and TRBJ1-3 gives the full variable domain: DAGVTQSPTHLIKTRGQQVTLRCSPKSGHDTVSWYQQALGQGPQFIFQYYEEEERQRGNFPDRFSGHQFPNYSSELNVNALLLGDSALYLCASSLTGVGNTIYFGEGSWLTVV.

The chain couples TRBV4-1 to TRBJ1-5; TRBD1 is a possible D gene (6 bases). The germline CDR1 and CDR2 sequences are MGHRA and YSYEKL. With 1 base removed from V and 5 bases from J, the gap between germline ends came to 12 bases. This CDR3 spans 15 amino acids. DNA of the CDR3: TGCGCCAGCAGCCAAGCCTCGGACAGCCATCAGCCCCAGCATTTT. Translation gives CASSQASDSHQPQHF.

The V call is TRBV27, the J call TRBJ1-3; no reliable D call. The CDR3 loop spans 19 amino acids. The V gene's germline CDR1 is MNHEY and CDR2 SMNVEV (reference sequence). V lost 5 bases and J 0 bases, leaving 23 bases between the germline ends. The CDR3 DNA reads as TGTGCCAGCAGTCCCTTAGACTCACCACGGGGTGTCTCTGGAAACACCATATATTTT. It translates to CASSPLDSPRGVSGNTIYF.

The gene calls are TRBV11-3 and TRBJ1-1; no clear D. The CDR3 covers 11 residues. Germline V lookup: CDR1 SGHNT, CDR2 YENEEA. V was trimmed by 5 bases and J by 5 bases, leaving 6 bases between them. The CDR3 is CASSPRTEAFF. The CDR3 DNA reads as TGTGCCAGCAGCCCTAGGACTGAAGCTTTCTTT.

This chain links TRBV28 with TRBJ2-4, with 8 bases that match TRBD2. Germline V gives CDR1 MDHEN, CDR2 SYDVKM. Losses at the gene ends were 3 bases for V and 9 bases for J; bases not matched to a gene: 4. This CDR3 is built from 13 residues. CDR3 loop: CASSFSTSGIQYF. The CDR3 nucleotides read TGTGCCAGCAGTTTCTCTACTAGCGGCATTCAGTACTTC.

The chain uses TRBV18 and TRBJ1-1; D perhaps matches TRBD1 (6 bases). Trimming took off 3 bases at V and 2 bases at J, with 13 bases between the two ends. Per germline, CDR1 KGHSH and CDR2 LQKENI. CDR3 length: 15 amino acids. CDR3 in amino acids: CASSPSRQVNTEAFF. The CDR3 nucleotides are TGTGCCAGCTCACCCTCAAGACAGGTTAACACTGAAGCTTTCTTT. Based on the CDR3 plus reference TRBV18 and TRBJ1-1, the full variable domain is NAGVMQNPRHLVRRRGQEARLRCSPMKGHSHVYWYRQLPEEGLKFMVYLQKENIIDESGMPKERFSAEFPKEGPSILRIQQVVRGDSAAYFCASSPSRQVNTEAFFGQGTRLTVV.

This rearrangement joins TRBV4-1 to TRBJ2-1, with a tentative D call TRBD2 (5 bases). Germline assignment: CDR1 MGHRA and CDR2 YSYEKL. CDR3 length: 15 residues. The V end was cut by 0 bases, the J end by 7 bases, with 13 bases between. CDR3 sequence reads: CASSQDMDSRNEQFF. For the CDR3, the DNA is TGCGCCAGCAGCCAAGATATGGACTCGAGGAATGAGCAGTTCTTC.

The chain joins TRBV7-9 to TRBJ1-3; 7 nucleotides align to TRBD1. The V segment lost 5 bases and the J segment 2 bases; nucleotides outside the gene matches: 6. Germline values: CDR1 SEHNR, CDR2 FQNEAQ (reference sequence). This CDR3 contains 15 residues. CDR3 protein: CASSEITGAGNTIYF. In DNA form, the CDR3 reads TGTGCCAGCAGCGAGATAACAGGGGCTGGAAACACCATATATTTT.

The V call is TRBV10-3, the J call TRBJ2-5; D remains ambiguous. Germline V gives CDR1 ENHRY, CDR2 SYGVKD. With 4 bases removed from V and 2 bases from J, the gap between germline ends came to 14 bases. The CDR3 is made up of 15 amino acids. CDR3 sequence reads: CAISAPGPEQETQYF. The CDR3 DNA reads as TGTGCCATCAGTGCCCCAGGCCCAGAACAAGAGACCCAGTACTTC.

V usage is TRBV7-2 and J usage is TRBJ2-3; 8 bases fit TRBD2. This CDR3 is 15 amino acids long. The ends lost 5 bases at V and 2 bases at J; junction bases unmatched: 6. Germline CDR1 reads SGHTA; CDR2 reads FQGNSA. The CDR3 here is CASSANSGVTDTQYF. CDR3 DNA: TGTGCCAGCAGCGCAAATAGCGGGGTCACAGATACGCAGTATTTT.

This clone was counted a few times. This chain uses TRBV6-1 with TRBJ2-1; D gene ambiguous. CDR3 length: 10 amino acids. V gave up 6 bases and J gave up 7 bases, with 4 bases separating them. Germline V CDR1 and CDR2: MNHNS, SASEGT. The CDR3 region has the DNA TGTGCCAGCAGCGAGAATGAGCAGTTCTTC. This encodes CASSENEQFF.

This clone was detected a few times. This chain uses TRBV7-9 with TRBJ2-7; TRBD1 matches at 11 bases. This CDR3 has 15 amino acids. Germline values: CDR1 SEHNR, CDR2 FQNEAQ (reference sequence). J lost 6 bases, V lost 4 bases, and 8 bases had no gene match. The CDR3 bases are TGTGCCAGCAGCTCATGGACAGGGGGCTTCCCCGAGCAGTACTTC. Its protein product is CASSSWTGGFPEQYF.

The chain employs TRBV4-1 and TRBJ2-4; possibly TRBD1 for D (6 bases). In germline, CDR1 is MGHRA, CDR2 YSYEKL. V dropped 0 bases and J dropped 9 bases, with 12 bases sitting between them. The CDR3 runs to 14 residues. CDR3 sequence (DNA): TGCGCCAGCAGCCAAGAGGGGGCGAGGAGCATTCAGTACTTC. This sequence encodes CASSQEGARSIQYF.

This chain connects TRBV7-9 to TRBJ1-1; D possibly corresponds to TRBD1 (6 bases). CDR1 is SEHNR and CDR2 is FQNEAQ in the germline V gene (reference sequence). Trimming took off 1 base at V and 11 bases at J, with 20 bases between the two ends. The CDR3 covers 15 residues. In DNA, the CDR3 is TGTGCCAGCAGCTTAGAGGGGGTACGGGGCCCCGGCGCTTTCTTT. This sequence encodes CASSLEGVRGPGAFF.

The chain links TRBV5-6 to TRBJ1-1; 10 bases line up with TRBD1. The CDR3 totals 13 residues. In germline, CDR1 is SGHDT, CDR2 YYEEEE. V lost 3 bases and J lost 11; bases outside the gene matches: 7. The CDR3 nucleotides read TGTGCCAGCAGCTCGGACAGGGGGTTTGTGGCTTTCTTT. Amino acid sequence: CASSSDRGFVAFF.

This clone was seen a handful of times. V usage is TRBV25-1 and J usage is TRBJ1-1, with D hard to call. Trimming pared 5 bases from V and 9 bases from J, leaving 16 bases between. Germline V gene lookup returns CDR1 MGHDK and CDR2 SYGVNS. The CDR3 has 13 residues. The CDR3 is CASSRENTMKAFF. CDR3 coding DNA: TGTGCCAGCAGTCGGGAGAACACCATGAAAGCTTTCTTT.

The chain has TRBV5-1 and TRBJ2-1; weak D call: TRBD2 (6 bases). This CDR3 is 11 amino acids long. V gave up 3 bases and J gave up 9 bases, with 7 bases separating them. CDR1 and CDR2 (germline): SGHRS, YFSETQ. CDR3: CASSSGVEQFF. Here the CDR3 DNA reads TGCGCCAGCAGCTCGGGAGTTGAGCAGTTCTTC.

The chain combines TRBV2 with TRBJ2-1, with 8 nucleotides matching TRBD2. Germline-derived CDR1 and CDR2 are SNHLY and FYNNEI. V lost 4 bases, J lost 4 bases, and 6 bases stayed unmatched. CDR3 length: 15 residues. The CDR3 sequence is CASSVSGGPYNEQFF. CDR3 nucleotide sequence: TGTGCCAGCAGTGTAAGCGGGGGACCGTACAATGAGCAGTTCTTC.